The next 20 T cell receptor beta chains were all read from a single sample in a study of T cell repertoires in cytomegalovirus infection. TCRdb re-analysed the reads in MiXCR, keeping a single row per CDR3 protein. Seen here are about 270,000 distinct CDR3 sequences, less than 25% observed once, and the top ten hold approximately 19%. Antigens of these TCRs are unknown. The sample here was cultured PBMCs, taken from culture after CMV antigen stimulation. The receptors derive from a human donor in good health (CMV status not recorded). Some clones in this sample may be carry-over from other donors' samples.

V and J are TRBV15 and TRBJ2-1, with D hard to call. This CDR3 spans 14 amino acids. The germline V gene encodes CDR1 LNHNV and CDR2 YYDKDF (reference sequence). Trimming left V 0 bases short and J 6 bases short, with 9 bases between. CDR3 bases: TGTGCCACCAGCAGAGATTTTGGCGGCAATGAGCAGTTCTTC. It is translated as CATSRDFGGNEQFF.

The chain joins TRBV6-2 or TRBV6-3 to TRBJ2-7; D is unresolved. The ends were cut back, 2 bases at V and 0 bases at J, with 8 bases in the middle. The CDR3 length is 14 residues. Germline V CDR1 and CDR2: MNHEY, SVGEGT. Here the CDR3 reads CASSYPGSSYEQYV. DNA for the CDR3: TGTGCCAGCAGTTACCCGGGCAGCTCCTACGAGCAGTACGTC.

This clonotype is a singleton in its sample. This may be a read error, as it is one base from a much larger clone. This sequence joins TRBV7-2 and TRBJ2-1; TRBD2 matches 12 bases. Per the germline V gene, CDR1 is SGHTA and CDR2 is FQGNSA. The length of the CDR3 is 22 residues. The CDR3 region has the DNA TGTGCCAGCAGCTTAGAGCGGTTGTCTAGCGGGAGGGAGGATCCCCGCTACAATGAGCAGTGCTTC. This gives the protein CASSLERLSSGREDPRYNEQCF. Complete variable domain (other parts from reference TRBV7-2 and TRBJ2-1): GAGVSQSPSNKVTEKGKDVELRCDPISGHTALYWYRQSLGQGLEFLIYFQGNSAPDKSGLPSDRFSAERTGGSVSTLTIQRTQQEDSAVYLCASSLERLSSGREDPRYNEQCFGPGTRLTVL.

The table lists this clonotype with many counts. This chain uses TRBV7-2 with TRBJ2-5; perhaps TRBD2 as D (5 bases). The CDR3 spans 13 residues. CDR1 and CDR2 from the germline V gene are SGHTA and FQGNSA. The V end was cut by 2 bases, the J end by 5 bases, with 9 bases between. This CDR3 is CASSLTTGETQYF. Here the CDR3 DNA reads TGTGCCAGCAGCTTAACCACGGGGGAGACCCAGTACTTC.

This clonotype appeared a single time. This may arise from a read error, as a much more abundant clone is one base away. This chain links TRBV7-2 with TRBJ2-5, with D perhaps matching TRBD2 (6 bases). The CDR3 runs to 15 residues. Germline CDR1 reads SGHTA; CDR2 reads FQGNSA. V gave up 2 bases and J gave up 9 bases, with 19 bases separating them. This CDR3 reads CASSLSPRTGGSQYF. CDR3 DNA sequence: TGTGCCAGCAGCTTATCTCCCAGGACCGGGGGTTCCCAGTACTTC.

This clonotype was seen more than once but under ten times. This rearrangement joins TRBV7-9 to TRBJ2-3; TRBD2 is a possible D gene (5 bases). The CDR3 is 15 residues long. CDR1 and CDR2 from the germline V gene are SEHNR and FQNEAQ (reference sequence). The V end lost 1 base, the J end lost 2 bases, and 10 bases lay between the germline ends. The CDR3 nucleotides read TGTGCCAGCAGCTTAGGATCCGGGAACACAGATACGCAGTATTTT. Its translation: CASSLGSGNTDTQYF.

The chain couples TRBV4-2 to TRBJ1-5, with 7 bases matching TRBD1. The CDR3 runs to 15 residues. J was trimmed by 4 bases and V by 1 base; bases with no gene match: 4. CDR1 is LGHNA and CDR2 is YNFKEQ in the germline V gene. DNA for the CDR3: TGTGCCAGCAGCCAAGGACAGGGCGGGAATCAGCCCCAGCATTTT. This sequence encodes CASSQGQGGNQPQHF.

The genes are TRBV28 and TRBJ2-7; D call uncertain. The length of the CDR3 is 11 residues. Germline assignment: CDR1 MDHEN and CDR2 SYDVKM. V dropped 5 bases and J dropped 6 bases, with 8 bases sitting between them. CDR3 sequence reads: CASSPLVEQYF. The CDR3 nucleotides are TGTGCCAGCAGTCCACTTGTCGAGCAGTACTTC. Supplemented by reference TRBV28 and TRBJ2-7, the full variable domain reads DVKVTQSSRYLVKRTGEKVFLECVQDMDHENMFWYRQDPGLGLRLIYFSYDVKMKEKGDIPEGYSVSREKKERFSLILESASTNQTSMYLCASSPLVEQYFGPGTRLTVT.

This clonotype has at least ten counts. This chain uses TRBV25-1 with TRBJ2-2; D call uncertain. This CDR3 has 13 residues. Germline CDR1 and CDR2: MGHDK and SYGVNS. V was cut by 6 bases and J by 1 base, with 6 bases left in between. The CDR3 bases are TGTGCCAGCAGCCCACAGAACACCGGGGAGCTGTTTTTT. The encoded protein is CASSPQNTGELFF.

The V gene is TRBV5-4, the J gene TRBJ1-2; D is unclear. Germline-derived CDR1 and CDR2 are SGHNT and YYREEE (reference sequence). This CDR3 contains 13 residues. V lost 2 bases and J lost 4, with 9 bases in between. CDR3 sequence reads: CASSFHGAYGYTF. Written as DNA, the CDR3 is TGTGCCAGCAGCTTTCACGGCGCCTATGGCTACACCTTC.

The sample holds a few counts of this clonotype. This chain connects TRBV6-2 or TRBV6-3 to TRBJ2-1; 7 bases map to TRBD2. The CDR3 has 16 residues. J lost 7 bases, V lost 5 bases, and 14 bases had no gene match. Germline CDR1 is MNHEY and CDR2 is SVGEGT. CDR3 protein: CASSASSGRFGNEQFF. CDR3 sequence (DNA): TGTGCCAGCAGTGCGTCTAGCGGCCGCTTCGGGAATGAGCAGTTCTTC.

This clonotype was seen a handful of times. The CDR3 DNA reads TGTGCCAGCAGCTCTCAATCGGCAGGGGACACTGAAGCTTTCTTT. Translated, it gives CASSSQSAGDTEAFF. The rearrangement uses TRBV7-6 and TRBJ1-1, with TRBD1 as a possible D gene (6 bases). Trimming cost V 4 bases and J 3 bases, with 15 bases left between them. Germline CDR1 reads SGHVS; CDR2 reads FNYEAQ. The CDR3 has 15 residues.

This clonotype has a handful of counts. The rearrangement joins TRBV11-3 to TRBJ2-2, with TRBD2 matching over 11 bases. This CDR3 contains 15 residues. V was pared by 4 bases and J by 7 bases, with 5 bases of the junction left unmatched. The germline gives CDR1 SGHNT, CDR2 YENEEA. This CDR3 is CASSSLAGGIGELFF. Written as DNA, the CDR3 is TGTGCCAGCAGCTCATTAGCGGGAGGGATCGGGGAGCTGTTTTTT.

This clonotype was recorded a few times. The J gene is TRBJ1-2, the V gene TRBV29-1; the match to TRBD1 covers 11 bases. V lost 6 bases, J lost 3 bases, and 9 bases stayed unmatched. The CDR3 covers 15 residues. Looked up from germline, CDR1 is SQVTM and CDR2 is ANQGSEA. The CDR3 coding sequence is TGCAGCGTCCGACAGGGACAGGGGGTTGACTATGGCTACACCTTC. Protein product: CSVRQGQGVDYGYTF. The full variable domain, with the rest looked up from reference TRBV29-1 and TRBJ1-2, is SAVISQKPSRDICQRGTSLTIQCQVDSQVTMMFWYRQQPGQSLTLIATANQGSEATYESGFVIDKFPISRPNLTFSTLTVSNMSPEDSSIYLCSVRQGQGVDYGYTFGSGTRLTVV.

V is TRBV5-1 and J is TRBJ1-4; 10 nucleotides agree with TRBD1. CDR3 length equals 16 residues. The V gene end was trimmed by 1 base and the J gene end by 3 bases; junction bases not matched to a gene: 3. Germline lookup yields CDR1 SGHRS and CDR2 YFSETQ. The CDR3 nucleotides read TGCGCCAGCAGCTTGTCGGGACAGGGGCCTAATGAAAAACTGTTTTTT. Protein product: CASSLSGQGPNEKLFF.

The chain is built from TRBV7-9 and TRBJ2-5; D gene uncertain. The ends were cut back, 6 bases at V and 5 bases at J, with 7 bases in the middle. This CDR3 has 11 amino acids. Germline V gene sequence: CDR1 SEHNR, CDR2 FQNEAQ (reference sequence). This CDR3 is CASRELETQYF. The DNA for the CDR3 is TGTGCCAGCAGAGAGTTGGAGACCCAGTACTTC.

In this sample, this clonotype turned up a few times. This rearrangement joins TRBV7-9 to TRBJ1-2; tentative D call: TRBD1 (5 bases). Trimming cost V 5 bases and J 4 bases, with 14 bases left between them. This CDR3 comprises 14 residues. The germline CDR1 and CDR2 sequences are SEHNR and FQNEAQ (reference sequence). The CDR3 bases are TGTGCCAGCAGCCCTCAGGGCAGCTTCTATGGCTACACCTTC. Amino acid sequence: CASSPQGSFYGYTF.

The V gene is TRBV4-3, the J gene TRBJ1-2; D remains unclear. The germline gives CDR1 LGHNA, CDR2 YSLEER. The CDR3 length is 14 residues. V was cut by 5 bases and J by 8 bases, with 18 bases left in between. The CDR3 region is CASSSTGGPTGYTF. The CDR3 bases are TGCGCCAGCAGCTCCACGGGAGGGCCTACGGGCTACACCTTC.

This clonotype was seen repeatedly, ten times or more. J is TRBJ2-4 and V is TRBV12-3 or TRBV12-4; D gene unclear. The CDR3 has 15 residues. The germline V and J ends were trimmed by 3 bases and 3 bases, with 12 bases remaining between them. The CDR3 nucleotides are TGTGCCAGCAGTTTTATTCACCCTGACAAAAACATTCAGTACTTC. This gives the protein CASSFIHPDKNIQYF.

This clonotype has at least ten counts. V usage is TRBV19 and J usage is TRBJ1-2, with TRBD1 as a possible D gene (6 bases). V was shortened by 5 bases and J by 4 bases, with 14 bases between the two germline ends. In germline, CDR1 is LNHDA, CDR2 SQIVND (reference sequence). The CDR3 has 14 amino acids. The CDR3, as DNA: TGTGCCAGTAGTCCCCCGGACAGAAGCTATGGCTACACCTTC. Translation: CASSPPDRSYGYTF.